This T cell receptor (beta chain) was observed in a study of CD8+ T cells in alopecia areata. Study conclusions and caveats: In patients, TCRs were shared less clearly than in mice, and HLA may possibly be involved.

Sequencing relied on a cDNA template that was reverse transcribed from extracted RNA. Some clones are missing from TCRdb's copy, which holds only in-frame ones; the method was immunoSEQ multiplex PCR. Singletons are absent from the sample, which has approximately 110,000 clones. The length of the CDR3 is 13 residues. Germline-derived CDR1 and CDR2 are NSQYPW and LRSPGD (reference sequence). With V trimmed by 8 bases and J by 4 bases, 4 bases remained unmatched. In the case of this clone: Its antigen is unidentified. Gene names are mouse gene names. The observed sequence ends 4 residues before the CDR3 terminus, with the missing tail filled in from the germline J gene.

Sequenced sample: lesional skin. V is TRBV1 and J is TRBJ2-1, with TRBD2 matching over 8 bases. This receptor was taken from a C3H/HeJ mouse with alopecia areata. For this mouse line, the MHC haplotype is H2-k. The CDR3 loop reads CTCGTGRYAEQFF. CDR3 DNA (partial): TGCACCTGCGGGACTGGACGGTATGCT.